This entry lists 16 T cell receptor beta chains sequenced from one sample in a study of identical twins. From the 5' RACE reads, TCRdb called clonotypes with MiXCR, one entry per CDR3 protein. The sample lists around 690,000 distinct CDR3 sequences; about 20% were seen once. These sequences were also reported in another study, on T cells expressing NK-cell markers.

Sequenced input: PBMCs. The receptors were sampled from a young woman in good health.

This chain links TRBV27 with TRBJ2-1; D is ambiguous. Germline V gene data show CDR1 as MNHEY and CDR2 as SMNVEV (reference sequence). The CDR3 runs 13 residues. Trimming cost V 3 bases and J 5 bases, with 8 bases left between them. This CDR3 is CASSLIENNEQFF. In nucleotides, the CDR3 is TGTGCCAGCAGTTTGATTGAAAACAATGAGCAGTTCTTC.

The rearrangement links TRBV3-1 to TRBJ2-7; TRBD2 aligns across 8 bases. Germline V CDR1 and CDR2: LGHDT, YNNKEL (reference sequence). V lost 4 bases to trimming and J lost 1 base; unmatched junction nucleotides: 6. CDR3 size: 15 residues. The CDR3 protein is CASSPSGSPSYEQYF. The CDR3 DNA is TGTGCCAGCAGCCCAAGCGGGAGCCCTTCCTACGAGCAGTACTTC.

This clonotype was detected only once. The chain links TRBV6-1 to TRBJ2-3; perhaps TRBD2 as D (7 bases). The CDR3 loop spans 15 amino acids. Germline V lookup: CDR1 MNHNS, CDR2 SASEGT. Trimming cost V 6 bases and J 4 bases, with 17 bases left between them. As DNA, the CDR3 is TGTGCCAGCAGGGGAGGGGGGAACCAAGCAGATACGCAGTATTTT. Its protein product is CASRGGGNQADTQYF.

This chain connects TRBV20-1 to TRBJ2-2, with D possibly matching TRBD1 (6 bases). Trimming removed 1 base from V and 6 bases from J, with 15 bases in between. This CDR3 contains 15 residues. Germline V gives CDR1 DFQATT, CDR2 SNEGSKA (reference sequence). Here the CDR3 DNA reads TGCAGTGCTAGAGCAGGGGCACGACGCTCCGGGGAGCTGTTTTTT. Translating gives CSARAGARRSGELFF.

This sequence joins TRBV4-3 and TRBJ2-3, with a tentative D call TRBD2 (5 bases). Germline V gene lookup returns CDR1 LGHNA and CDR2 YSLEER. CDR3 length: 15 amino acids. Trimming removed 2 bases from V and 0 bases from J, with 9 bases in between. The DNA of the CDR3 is TGCGCCAGCAGCCAACATACTAGGAGCACAGATACGCAGTATTTT. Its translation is CASSQHTRSTDTQYF.

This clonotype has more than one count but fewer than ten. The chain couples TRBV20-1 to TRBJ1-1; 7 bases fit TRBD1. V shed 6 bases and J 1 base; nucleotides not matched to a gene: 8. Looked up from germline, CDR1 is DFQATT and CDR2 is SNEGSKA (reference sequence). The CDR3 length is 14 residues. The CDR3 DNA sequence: TGCAGTGCAAAACAGGGGATCGAGAACACTGAAGCTTTCTTT. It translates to CSAKQGIENTEAFF.

CDR3: CASSNPGGGKRTGELFF. DNA of the CDR3: TGTGCCAGCAGTAACCCCGGTGGCGGGAAGAGAACCGGGGAGCTGTTTTTT. The J gene is TRBJ2-2, the V gene TRBV6-2 or TRBV6-3; a weak D match, TRBD2 (6 bases). The CDR3 runs 17 residues. The V gene lost 5 bases and the J gene lost 5 bases, with 21 bases spanning the gap. Germline assignment: CDR1 MNHEY and CDR2 SVGEGT.

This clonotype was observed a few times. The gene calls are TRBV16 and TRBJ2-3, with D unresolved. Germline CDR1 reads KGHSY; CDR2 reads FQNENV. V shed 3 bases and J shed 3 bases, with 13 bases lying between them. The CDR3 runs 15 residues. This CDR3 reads CASSHNGHKTDTQYF. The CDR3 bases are TGTGCCAGCAGCCACAACGGCCATAAGACAGATACGCAGTATTTT.

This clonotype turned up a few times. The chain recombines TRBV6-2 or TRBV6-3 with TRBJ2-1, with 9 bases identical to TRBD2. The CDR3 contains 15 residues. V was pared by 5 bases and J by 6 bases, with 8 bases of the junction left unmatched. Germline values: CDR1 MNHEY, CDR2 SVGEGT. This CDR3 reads CASSRIAGVSNEQFF. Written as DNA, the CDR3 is TGTGCCAGCAGTCGCATAGCGGGAGTTAGCAATGAGCAGTTCTTC.

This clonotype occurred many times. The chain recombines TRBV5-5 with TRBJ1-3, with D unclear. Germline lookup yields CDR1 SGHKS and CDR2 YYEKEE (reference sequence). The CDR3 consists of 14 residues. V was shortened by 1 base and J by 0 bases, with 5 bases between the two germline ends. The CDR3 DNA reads TGTGCCAGCAGCTTGTGGAACTCTGGAAACACCATATATTTT. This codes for CASSLWNSGNTIYF.

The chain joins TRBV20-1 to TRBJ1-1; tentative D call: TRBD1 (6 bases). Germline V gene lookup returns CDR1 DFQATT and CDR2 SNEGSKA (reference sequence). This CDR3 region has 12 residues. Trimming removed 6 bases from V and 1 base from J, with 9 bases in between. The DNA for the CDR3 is TGCAGTGCAAAGGACAGGAACACTGAAGCTTTCTTT. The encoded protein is CSAKDRNTEAFF.

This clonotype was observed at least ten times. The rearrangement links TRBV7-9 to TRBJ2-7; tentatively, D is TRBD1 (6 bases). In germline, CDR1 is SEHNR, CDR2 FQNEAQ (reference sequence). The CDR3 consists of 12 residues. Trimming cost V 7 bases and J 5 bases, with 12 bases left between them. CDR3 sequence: CASKGGENEQYF. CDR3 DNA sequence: TGTGCCAGCAAAGGGGGAGAGAACGAGCAGTACTTC.

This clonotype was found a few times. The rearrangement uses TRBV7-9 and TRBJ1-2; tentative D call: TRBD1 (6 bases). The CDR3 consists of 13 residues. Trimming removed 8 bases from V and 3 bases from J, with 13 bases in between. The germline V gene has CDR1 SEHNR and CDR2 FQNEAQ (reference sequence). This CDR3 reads CASSGTTHYGYTF. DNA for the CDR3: TGTGCCAGCTCTGGGACAACCCACTATGGCTACACCTTC.

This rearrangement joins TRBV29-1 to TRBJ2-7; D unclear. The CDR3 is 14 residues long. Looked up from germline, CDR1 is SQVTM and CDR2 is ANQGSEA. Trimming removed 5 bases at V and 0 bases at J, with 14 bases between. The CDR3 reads CSVREALFSYEQYF. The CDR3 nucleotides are TGCAGCGTTCGAGAAGCACTATTCTCCTACGAGCAGTACTTC.

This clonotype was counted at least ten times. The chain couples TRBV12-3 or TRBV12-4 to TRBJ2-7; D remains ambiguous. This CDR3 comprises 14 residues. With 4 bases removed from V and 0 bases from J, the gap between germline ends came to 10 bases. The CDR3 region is CASSYARNSYEQYF. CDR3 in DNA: TGTGCCAGCAGTTATGCCCGAAACTCCTACGAGCAGTACTTC.

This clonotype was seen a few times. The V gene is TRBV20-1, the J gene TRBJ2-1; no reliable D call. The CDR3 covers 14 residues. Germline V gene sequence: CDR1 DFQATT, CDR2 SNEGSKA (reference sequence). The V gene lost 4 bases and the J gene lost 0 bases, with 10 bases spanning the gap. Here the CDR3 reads CSATDLSSYNEQFF. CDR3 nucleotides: TGCAGTGCTACTGACTTGAGCTCCTACAATGAGCAGTTCTTC.